This is a list of T cell receptor beta chains from one sample in a study of T cell responses to AZD1222 COVID-19 vaccine. Sequencing used immunoSEQ multiplex PCR; TCRdb keeps in-frame clones, though not all of them. The table records some 190,000 clones, over 90% of them present only once. The sample here was peripheral blood, taken 28 days after the second AZD1222 dose. The source is an adult who received the AZD1222 COVID-19 vaccine. CDR3s include the opening cysteine and the closing phenylalanine or tryptophan. Fields, in order: D gene, V gene, J gene, clone size, CDR3 DNA, CDR3 protein. A D gene is named only where the DNA matches it firmly. Expanded clones are given a class, and other clones once, few, many or no size at all.

D gene: TRBD1; V gene: TRBV30; J gene: TRBJ2-3; clone size: .; CDR3 DNA: TGTGCCTGGAGGGACAGGGGGCTTACAGATACGCAGTATTTT; CDR3 protein: CAWRDRGLTDTQYF
D gene: TRBD1; V gene: TRBV28; J gene: TRBJ1-2; clone size: .; CDR3 DNA: TGTGCCAGCAGCCTAAAGACAGGGGTGGTCTATGGCTACACCTTC; CDR3 protein: CASSLKTGVVYGYTF
D gene: TRBD2; V gene: TRBV2; J gene: TRBJ2-3; clone size: .; CDR3 DNA: TGTGCCAGCAGGGGTAGGCGGGAGTCAGATACGCAGTATTTT; CDR3 protein: CASRGRRESDTQYF
D gene: TRBD2; V gene: TRBV7-9; J gene: TRBJ2-7; clone size: .; CDR3 DNA: TGTGCCAGCAGCTTAGGTATGGCGGGAGTCTACGAGCAGTACTTC; CDR3 protein: CASSLGMAGVYEQYF
D gene: TRBD2; V gene: TRBV7-8; J gene: TRBJ2-2; clone size: .; CDR3 DNA: TGTGCCAGCAGCTTAGCGACTAGCGGGAGGGCCTCGAACACCGGGGAGCTGTTTTTT; CDR3 protein: CASSLATSGRASNTGELFF
D gene: .; V gene: TRBV7-2; J gene: TRBJ2-3; clone size: .; CDR3 DNA: TGTGCCAGCAGCTTATTCGGCCGCGCGGAATCGACAGATACGCAGTATTTT; CDR3 protein: CASSLFGRAESTDTQYF
D gene: .; V gene: TRBV13; J gene: TRBJ1-3; clone size: .; CDR3 DNA: TGTGCCAGCAGCTTAGCGCACACCATATATTTT; CDR3 protein: CASSLAHTIYF
D gene: .; V gene: TRBV11-2; J gene: TRBJ2-3; clone size: once; CDR3 DNA: TGTGCGGATGGGCTAGCGAATACAGATACGCAGTATTTT; CDR3 protein: CADGLANTDTQYF
D gene: TRBD1; V gene: TRBV18; J gene: TRBJ2-1; clone size: .; CDR3 DNA: TGTGCCAGCTCACCACCCAGGGACAGCCGAGCCAATGAGCAGTTCTTC; CDR3 protein: CASSPPRDSRANEQFF
D gene: .; V gene: TRBV14; J gene: TRBJ1-2; clone size: once; CDR3 DNA: TGTGCCAGCAGCCAAGCCAGGGACTGGGTTTCTAACTATGGCTACACCTTC; CDR3 protein: CASSQARDWVSNYGYTF
D gene: .; V gene: TRBV30; J gene: TRBJ1-5; clone size: few; CDR3 DNA: TGTGCCTGGAAGCTACGGGACCGTAGCAATCAGCCCCAGCATTTT; CDR3 protein: CAWKLRDRSNQPQHF
D gene: .; V gene: TRBV3-1/TRBV3-2; J gene: TRBJ2-1; clone size: .; CDR3 DNA: TGTGCCAGCAGCCTCACTATCCCCGCTGAGCAGTTCTTC; CDR3 protein: CASSLTIPAEQFF
D gene: TRBD1; V gene: TRBV6-5; J gene: TRBJ2-5; clone size: once; CDR3 DNA: TGTGCCAGCAGTAAACAGGGGGCCGGAGAGACCCAGTACTTC; CDR3 protein: CASSKQGAGETQYF
D gene: TRBD1; V gene: TRBV9; J gene: TRBJ1-3; clone size: .; CDR3 DNA: TGTGCCAGCAGCTCCAGGGGGGGATCTTCCTCTGGAAACACCATATATTTT; CDR3 protein: CASSSRGGSSSGNTIYF
D gene: .; V gene: TRBV12-3/TRBV12-4; J gene: TRBJ2-2; clone size: .; CDR3 DNA: TGTGCCAGCAGCACGGGGTTCGGGGAGCTGTTTTTT; CDR3 protein: CASSTGFGELFF
D gene: TRBD1; V gene: TRBV3-1/TRBV3-2; J gene: TRBJ1-2; clone size: .; CDR3 DNA: TGTGCCAGCAGCCAAGCCGGGACAGGGGGCTCTGGCTACACCTTC; CDR3 protein: CASSQAGTGGSGYTF
D gene: TRBD1; V gene: TRBV3-1/TRBV3-2; J gene: TRBJ1-2; clone size: .; CDR3 DNA: TGTGCCAGCAGCCAAGATTCCCTGGCAGGGGGGAATGGCTACACCTTC; CDR3 protein: CASSQDSLAGGNGYTF
D gene: .; V gene: TRBV4-1; J gene: TRBJ1-2; clone size: .; CDR3 DNA: TGCGCCAGCAGCCAAGAGGCAGGGACGGCGGGCTACACCTTC; CDR3 protein: CASSQEAGTAGYTF
D gene: TRBD2; V gene: TRBV5-4; J gene: TRBJ2-5; clone size: .; CDR3 DNA: TGTGCCAGCAGCCGTTATCGCGGGGGGACCCGGGAGACCCAGTACTTC; CDR3 protein: CASSRYRGGTRETQYF
D gene: .; V gene: TRBV19; J gene: TRBJ1-5; clone size: .; CDR3 DNA: TGTGCCAGTAGTATGATGGGGAATCAGCCCCAGCATTTT; CDR3 protein: CASSMMGNQPQHF
D gene: .; V gene: TRBV28; J gene: TRBJ1-5; clone size: .; CDR3 DNA: TGTGCCAGCAGAACACCGAATAATCAGCCCCAGCATTTT; CDR3 protein: CASRTPNNQPQHF
D gene: .; V gene: TRBV6-5; J gene: TRBJ1-2; clone size: .; CDR3 DNA: TGTGCCAGCAGCTATACGGGGGAGGGCTATGGCTACACCTTC; CDR3 protein: CASSYTGEGYGYTF
D gene: TRBD1; V gene: TRBV29-1; J gene: TRBJ2-7; clone size: .; CDR3 DNA: TGCAGCGTTAGACAGGGGGCTTCTTACGAGCAGTACTTC; CDR3 protein: CSVRQGASYEQYF
D gene: .; V gene: TRBV10-3; J gene: TRBJ1-1; clone size: .; CDR3 DNA: TGTGCCATCAGTGACAGGGTTCTGTCCACTGAAGCTTTCTTT; CDR3 protein: CAISDRVLSTEAFF
D gene: TRBD1; V gene: TRBV5-1; J gene: TRBJ2-1; clone size: .; CDR3 DNA: TGCGCCAGCAGTGCCCCCCTGACAGGGGCTTACAATGAGCAGTTCTTC; CDR3 protein: CASSAPLTGAYNEQFF
D gene: .; V gene: TRBV20-1; J gene: TRBJ1-2; clone size: .; CDR3 DNA: TGCAGTGCTAATGACGGCAGGGGCGTACTTTATGGCTACACCTTC; CDR3 protein: CSANDGRGVLYGYTF
D gene: .; V gene: TRBV4-3; J gene: TRBJ1-3; clone size: .; CDR3 DNA: TGCGCCAGCAGCGAAGGGGTGGGCTCTGGAAACACCATATATTTT; CDR3 protein: CASSEGVGSGNTIYF
D gene: TRBD1; V gene: TRBV7-8; J gene: TRBJ1-6; clone size: .; CDR3 DNA: TGTGCCAGCAGCTTATCACAGGGGGCATCCTATAATTCACCCCTCCACTTT; CDR3 protein: CASSLSQGASYNSPLHF
D gene: TRBD2; V gene: TRBV19; J gene: TRBJ2-1; clone size: .; CDR3 DNA: TGTGCCAGTAGTGCCGGACTAGCGGGGGGAGGTGAGCAGTTCTTC; CDR3 protein: CASSAGLAGGGEQFF
D gene: .; V gene: TRBV4-1; J gene: TRBJ1-1; clone size: once; CDR3 DNA: TGCGCCAGCAGCCACTTAAAAGGGATGGGTGACACTGAAGCTTTCTTT; CDR3 protein: CASSHLKGMGDTEAFF
D gene: .; V gene: TRBV6-5; J gene: TRBJ1-2; clone size: few; CDR3 DNA: TGTGCCAGCAGTTACTCGACGGGTCTTAACTATGGCTACACCTTC; CDR3 protein: CASSYSTGLNYGYTF
D gene: .; V gene: TRBV7-2; J gene: TRBJ1-3; clone size: .; CDR3 DNA: TGTGCCAGCAGAGTAGAGGGGTCTGGAAACACCATATATTTT; CDR3 protein: CASRVEGSGNTIYF
D gene: TRBD1; V gene: TRBV20-1; J gene: TRBJ2-7; clone size: .; CDR3 DNA: TGCAGTGCTAGTGCTAGAGACAGGGGCTACTACGAGCAGTACTTC; CDR3 protein: CSASARDRGYYEQYF
D gene: .; V gene: TRBV18; J gene: TRBJ2-1; clone size: .; CDR3 DNA: TGTGCCAGCTCGCTTTCCCTGAGCTCCTACAATGAGCAGTTCTTC; CDR3 protein: CASSLSLSSYNEQFF
D gene: .; V gene: TRBV3-1/TRBV3-2; J gene: TRBJ1-2; clone size: .; CDR3 DNA: TGTGCCAGCAGCCAAGATAACGGGGGAAGGGGCTACACCTTC; CDR3 protein: CASSQDNGGRGYTF
D gene: .; V gene: TRBV19; J gene: TRBJ2-5; clone size: .; CDR3 DNA: TGTGCCAGTAGTATCTCCGGGACGCTCCAAGAGACCCAGTACTTC; CDR3 protein: CASSISGTLQETQYF
D gene: TRBD2; V gene: TRBV5-4; J gene: TRBJ2-2; clone size: .; CDR3 DNA: TGTGCCAGCAGCTTGGACGGGGGGACGAACACCGGGGAGCTGTTTTTT; CDR3 protein: CASSLDGGTNTGELFF
D gene: .; V gene: TRBV7-2; J gene: TRBJ1-1; clone size: .; CDR3 DNA: TGTGCCAGCAGCTTAGCGATGAACACTGAAGCTTTCTTT; CDR3 protein: CASSLAMNTEAFF
D gene: TRBD1; V gene: TRBV27; J gene: TRBJ1-2; clone size: .; CDR3 DNA: TGTGCCAGCAGTCCCCGTGGGACAGGGGTTTTTCTTGGCTACACCTTC; CDR3 protein: CASSPRGTGVFLGYTF
D gene: .; V gene: TRBV7-2; J gene: TRBJ1-2; clone size: .; CDR3 DNA: TGTGCCAGCAGCTTAGCGCACGAGTATGGCTACACCTTC; CDR3 protein: CASSLAHEYGYTF
D gene: TRBD1; V gene: TRBV19; J gene: TRBJ1-5; clone size: .; CDR3 DNA: TGTGCCAGTAGTATCACACAGGGGGCGGGTCAGCCCCAGCATTTT; CDR3 protein: CASSITQGAGQPQHF
D gene: TRBD1; V gene: TRBV11-2; J gene: TRBJ1-3; clone size: .; CDR3 DNA: TGTGCCAGCAGCTTAGAGGGGAGGGGGCGACAGGGGCAGACTGGAAACACCATATATTTT; CDR3 protein: CASSLEGRGRQGQTGNTIYF
D gene: TRBD1; V gene: TRBV10-3; J gene: TRBJ1-1; clone size: once; CDR3 DNA: TGTGCCACCACAGGGGACACTGAAGCTTTCTTT; CDR3 protein: CATTGDTEAFF
D gene: .; V gene: TRBV28; J gene: TRBJ1-3; clone size: .; CDR3 DNA: TGTGCCAGCAGTTTTAAGGGGGCTGGAAACACCATATATTTT; CDR3 protein: CASSFKGAGNTIYF
D gene: .; V gene: TRBV5-4; J gene: TRBJ2-3; clone size: .; CDR3 DNA: TGTGCCAGCAGCTTCGAGGGGCGCGGGGGCACAGATACGCAGTATTTT; CDR3 protein: CASSFEGRGGTDTQYF
D gene: .; V gene: TRBV4-2; J gene: TRBJ1-5; clone size: .; CDR3 DNA: TGTGCCAGCAGCCAGGGGCAGGGAAATCAGCCCCAGCATTTT; CDR3 protein: CASSQGQGNQPQHF